Each of the 28 T cell receptor beta chains below was sequenced from the same sample in a study of response to subunit inactivated influenza vaccine. A single record per CDR3 protein comes from TCRdb applying MiXCR to the RT-PCR reads. There are 450,000 to 700,000 distinct CDR3 sequences in the sample; less than 15% occur only once, and around 10% lies in the top ten. The sequencing used PBMCs from blood, collected roughly 12 days after vaccination. These receptors all stem from a man in his fifties or sixties who received an inactivated influenza vaccine.

This clonotype was observed at least ten times. The chain links TRBV12-3 or TRBV12-4 to TRBJ2-3, with 7 bases aligning to TRBD2. The CDR3 extends over 13 amino acids. V dropped 6 bases and J dropped 8; count of bases not matched to a gene: 8. CDR3 DNA: TGTGCCAGCAGCCCTAAGCGGGAAGCTACGCAGTATTTT. It encodes CASSPKREATQYF.

This clonotype was seen ten or more times. The junction does not match germline at one end; this may be a read error. The V and J genes are TRBV5-1 and TRBJ2-2; 7 bases agree with TRBD2. Germline CDR1 SGHRS, CDR2 YFSETQ. This CDR3 comprises 16 residues. CDR3 protein: CASSTSTSRRVGEPFF. The DNA of the CDR3 is TGCGCCAGCAGCACCTCGACTAGCAGACGGGTTGGGGAGCCGTTTTTT.

The rearrangement joins TRBV29-1 to TRBJ2-1, with 9 bases matching TRBD2. This CDR3 comprises 15 residues. The germline CDR1 and CDR2 sequences are SQVTM and ANQGSEA. The J segment lost 8 bases and the V segment lost 1 base, leaving 9 bases of the junction unmatched. Here the CDR3 reads CSVEGTSAGAYEQFF. CDR3 DNA sequence: TGCAGCGTTGAAGGGACTAGCGCGGGGGCTTATGAGCAGTTCTTC.

V is TRBV5-4 and J is TRBJ2-5; D may be TRBD2 (6 bases). This CDR3 comprises 15 residues. Trimming removed 1 base at V and 5 bases at J, with 15 bases between. Germline V gene lookup returns CDR1 SGHNT and CDR2 YYREEE (reference sequence). As DNA, the CDR3 is TGTGCCAGCAGCTTGTCTCCCGGGAGATATGAGACCCAGTACTTC. It codes for CASSLSPGRYETQYF. The full variable domain, its missing parts supplied by reference TRBV5-4 and TRBJ2-5, is ETGVTQSPTHLIKTRGQQVTLRCSSQSGHNTVSWYQQALGQGPQFIFQYYREEENGRGNFPPRFSGLQFPNYSSELNVNALELDDSALYLCASSLSPGRYETQYFGPGTRLLVL.

This clonotype was observed at least ten times. This chain joins TRBV25-1 and TRBJ2-3, with 9 bases fitting TRBD1. Germline values: CDR1 MGHDK, CDR2 SYGVNS. J was trimmed by 3 bases and V by 5 bases; bases with no gene match: 3. There are 14 residues in the CDR3. CDR3 coding DNA: TGTGCCAGCAGTAAAGGGACAGGGACAGATACGCAGTATTTT. Residues: CASSKGTGTDTQYF.

The J gene is TRBJ2-6, the V gene TRBV3-1; TRBD1 matches at 8 bases. Unmatched junction bases numbered 5, after V lost 4 bases and J lost 0 bases. Germline CDR1 LGHDT, CDR2 YNNKEL (reference sequence). The CDR3 covers 17 residues. This chain's CDR3 is CASSPQGAYSGANVLTF. CDR3 nucleotides: TGTGCCAGCAGCCCCCAGGGGGCCTACTCTGGGGCCAACGTCCTGACTTTC.

The gene calls are TRBV6-2 or TRBV6-3 and TRBJ1-2, with D unclear. Trimming shortened V by 5 bases and J by 7 bases, and 14 bases separated the two germline ends. Per the germline V gene, CDR1 is MNHEY and CDR2 is SVGEGT. The CDR3 spans 13 residues. CDR3 coding DNA: TGTGCCAGCAGTCGCCTAACGACCCTTGGCTACACCTTC. This codes for CASSRLTTLGYTF.

In this sample, this clonotype turned up a few times. The V call is TRBV28, the J call TRBJ2-2, with D possibly being TRBD1 (5 bases). Germline-derived CDR1 and CDR2 are MDHEN and SYDVKM. CDR3 length: 15 residues. V lost 7 bases to trimming and J lost 4 bases, with 16 bases between them. The CDR3 is CASTSVQGGTGELFF. The CDR3 DNA is TGTGCCAGCACCTCAGTCCAGGGTGGCACCGGGGAGCTGTTTTTT.

This clonotype has more than one count but fewer than ten. The chain uses TRBV5-6 and TRBJ2-4, with D tentatively TRBD2 (5 bases). The germline V gene encodes CDR1 SGHDT and CDR2 YYEEEE. The CDR3 spans 21 residues. V was clipped by 3 bases and J by 0 bases, with 28 bases between them. The CDR3 spells CASSSLNYGIGISRAKNIQYF. CDR3 coding DNA: TGTGCCAGCAGCTCTCTAAATTACGGGATTGGGATATCTAGAGCCAAAAACATTCAGTACTTC.

The chain combines TRBV12-3 or TRBV12-4 with TRBJ2-2; 10 nucleotides agree with TRBD2. This CDR3 spans 15 amino acids. V trimming: 5 bases; J trimming: 3 bases; junction bases outside the gene matches: 3. DNA for the CDR3: TGTGCCAGCAGTCAGGGACTAGCGTACACCGGGGAGCTGTTTTTT. The encoded protein is CASSQGLAYTGELFF.

This clonotype was counted a few times. The rearrangement uses TRBV5-1 and TRBJ2-2, with TRBD1 identical over 9 bases. This CDR3 is built from 14 residues. J gave up 3 bases and V 3 bases, and 0 bases lay outside the gene matches. Germline V gene lookup returns CDR1 SGHRS and CDR2 YFSETQ. CDR3 nucleotides: TGCGCCAGCAGCTGGACAGGGGACACCGGGGAGCTGTTTTTT. As protein: CASSWTGDTGELFF.

This sequence joins TRBV4-2 and TRBJ2-7, with 11 nucleotides matching TRBD2. Looked up from germline, CDR1 is LGHNA and CDR2 is YNFKEQ. The CDR3 length is 16 residues. With 4 bases clipped from V and 5 bases from J, the junction kept 10 bases outside the gene matches. CDR3 residues: CASSRTHSGRVDEQYF. The CDR3 DNA follows: TGTGCCAGCAGCCGAACCCATAGCGGGAGGGTGGACGAGCAGTACTTC.

This sequence joins TRBV12-3 or TRBV12-4 and TRBJ2-5, with D possibly TRBD1 on 6 matching bases. This CDR3 comprises 16 residues. V was pared by 3 bases and J by 5 bases, with 19 bases between. The DNA for the CDR3 is TGTGCCAGCAGTTTCCTCGGGACAACAACTGGGGAGACCCAGTACTTC. This translates into CASSFLGTTTGETQYF.

This clonotype was observed a few times. This chain uses TRBV6-2 or TRBV6-3 with TRBJ2-7, with TRBD2 identical over 8 bases. Germline V lookup: CDR1 MNHEY, CDR2 SVGEGT. After removal of 1 base from V and 7 bases from J, the junction contained 6 bases not matched to a gene. The length of the CDR3 is 14 residues. The CDR3 DNA follows: TGTGCCAGCAGTTACTTCGGGAGGGCAAGGGAGCAGTACTTC. Amino acid sequence: CASSYFGRAREQYF.

In this sample, this clonotype turned up a few times. CDR3 residues: CASSPETANIQYF. CDR3 sequence (DNA): TGCGCCAGCAGCCCGGAGACAGCAAACATTCAGTACTTC. The chain joins TRBV4-3 to TRBJ2-4; D may be TRBD1 (5 bases). CDR1 is LGHNA and CDR2 is YSLEER in the germline V gene. This CDR3 spans 13 amino acids. V dropped 4 bases and J dropped 6 bases, with 10 bases sitting between them.

The J gene is TRBJ2-2, the V gene TRBV18; D is possibly TRBD1 or TRBD2 (5 bases each). The CDR3 contains 15 residues. V was shortened by 10 bases and J by 4 bases, with 19 bases between the two germline ends. CDR1 and CDR2 from the germline V gene are KGHSH and LQKENI. CDR3 in amino acids: CATPHGLGPTGELFF. As DNA, the CDR3 is TGTGCCACTCCGCACGGTCTGGGACCCACCGGGGAGCTGTTTTTT.

This clonotype was counted at least ten times. The J gene is TRBJ2-1, the V gene TRBV5-1, with 9 bases matching TRBD2. In germline, CDR1 is SGHRS, CDR2 YFSETQ. V lost 4 bases to trimming and J lost 10 bases; unmatched junction nucleotides: 6. The length of the CDR3 is 13 residues. CDR3 DNA sequence: TGCGCCAGCAGCAGCCTAGCGGGAATGGAGCAGTTCTTC. It is translated as CASSSLAGMEQFF.

This clonotype was seen only a few times. This rearrangement joins TRBV7-2 to TRBJ1-4; tentatively, D is TRBD1 (6 bases). Trimming left V 2 bases short and J 3 bases short, with 10 bases between. This CDR3 region has 15 residues. The V gene's germline CDR1 is SGHTA and CDR2 FQGNSA. CDR3 loop: CASSLQGSSNEKLFF. The CDR3 DNA is TGTGCCAGCAGCTTACAGGGGTCTTCTAATGAAAAACTGTTTTTT.

The chain joins TRBV6-1 to TRBJ2-1; 8 nucleotides line up with TRBD2. The CDR3 runs 16 residues. V lost 5 bases to trimming and J lost 0 bases; unmatched junction nucleotides: 6. Per the germline V gene, CDR1 is MNHNS and CDR2 is SASEGT. In nucleotides, the CDR3 is TGTGCCAGCAGTCTTACCGGGACTAGCTCCTACAATGAGCAGTTCTTC. Its protein product is CASSLTGTSSYNEQFF.

The table lists this clonotype with many counts. The chain employs TRBV5-1 and TRBJ2-7, with D possibly being TRBD1 (6 bases). CDR1 SGHRS and CDR2 YFSETQ come from the germline V gene. V lost 4 bases, J lost 2 bases, and 10 bases lay in between. The CDR3 length is 13 residues. The CDR3 DNA reads as TGCGCCAGCAGCCAGGGGACCGCCTACGAGCAGTACTTC. It specifies CASSQGTAYEQYF.

This clonotype occurred many times. The V call is TRBV7-9, the J call TRBJ2-7; the D is unclear. Germline-derived CDR1 and CDR2 are SEHNR and FQNEAQ (reference sequence). The CDR3 has 13 residues. V lost 0 bases and J 7 bases, leaving 10 bases between the germline ends. CDR3 DNA sequence: TGTGCCAGCAGCTTAGCGATTCTGGCGGAGCAGTACTTC. As protein: CASSLAILAEQYF.

This clonotype was observed a handful of times. V is TRBV4-2 and J is TRBJ2-2; D may correspond to TRBD1 or TRBD2 (7 bases each). Trimming took 1 base from V and 4 from J, leaving 10 bases between them. Germline loops: CDR1 LGHNA, CDR2 YNFKEQ. The CDR3 runs 15 residues. The CDR3 spells CASSQVRGGTGELFF. DNA for the CDR3: TGTGCCAGCAGCCAAGTCAGGGGGGGCACCGGGGAGCTGTTTTTT.

The chain recombines TRBV27 with TRBJ2-1, with D possibly TRBD1 on 6 matching bases. The CDR3 is 13 amino acids. V lost 7 bases and J 3 bases, leaving 10 bases between the germline ends. From germline, CDR1 is MNHEY and CDR2 SMNVEV (reference sequence). The CDR3 here is CASNPTGYNEQFF. The DNA of the CDR3 is TGTGCCAGCAACCCGACAGGCTACAATGAGCAGTTCTTC.

The V call is TRBV5-5, the J call TRBJ2-5; possible D gene TRBD2, 5 bases. Germline V gene sequence: CDR1 SGHKS, CDR2 YYEKEE (reference sequence). V was cut by 4 bases and J by 5 bases, with 12 bases left in between. There are 13 residues in the CDR3. The CDR3 DNA follows: TGTGCCAGCAGCCCGGACTTGATGGAGACCCAGTACTTC. This encodes CASSPDLMETQYF.

This clonotype was seen ten or more times. This rearrangement joins TRBV12-3 or TRBV12-4 to TRBJ1-5, with D perhaps matching TRBD1 (6 bases). The CDR3 has 16 amino acids. Trimming shortened V by 5 bases and J by 4 bases, and 18 bases separated the two germline ends. CDR3 bases: TGTGCCAGCAGTGAAGCGAGGGGGGGTTTTAATCAGCCCCAGCATTTT. It translates to CASSEARGGFNQPQHF.

This clonotype was seen only a few times. The J gene is TRBJ2-3, the V gene TRBV20-1, with 10 bases matching TRBD2. The junction had 4 bases not matched to a gene; V was cut back by 0 bases and J by 4 bases. The CDR3 contains 15 residues. Germline values: CDR1 DFQATT, CDR2 SNEGSKA (reference sequence). The CDR3 sequence: CSARDKAGGADTQYF. CDR3 in DNA: TGCAGTGCTAGAGATAAAGCGGGAGGGGCAGATACGCAGTATTTT.

This clonotype was observed a few times. The gene calls are TRBV7-2 and TRBJ2-2; TRBD2 matches 8 bases. Germline CDR1 and CDR2: SGHTA and FQGNSA. CDR3 length: 16 residues. The V segment lost 2 bases and the J segment 5 bases; nucleotides outside the gene matches: 7. The CDR3 nucleotides read TGTGCCAGCAGCTTAATTGCGGGAGGAGGAACCGGGGAGCTGTTTTTT. Protein product: CASSLIAGGGTGELFF. The complete variable domain, with remaining parts taken from reference TRBV7-2 and TRBJ2-2, reads GAGVSQSPSNKVTEKGKDVELRCDPISGHTALYWYRQSLGQGLEFLIYFQGNSAPDKSGLPSDRFSAERTGGSVSTLTIQRTQQEDSAVYLCASSLIAGGGTGELFFGEGSRLTVL.

This clonotype appeared a few times. The chain recombines TRBV24-1 with TRBJ2-5, with TRBD1 identical over 7 bases. V shed 9 bases and J 1 base; nucleotides not matched to a gene: 13. CDR1 is KGHDR and CDR2 is SFDVKD in the germline V gene. The CDR3 sequence is 16 residues long. The chain's CDR3 is CATPTSYRGTQETQYF. The DNA for the CDR3 is TGTGCCACCCCTACATCTTACAGGGGCACCCAAGAGACCCAGTACTTC.